Following are 20 T cell receptor beta chains from one sample sequenced in a study of Ad26.COV2.S vaccination and SARS-CoV-2 variants. Clones were sequenced by immunoSEQ multiplex PCR, and TCRdb holds only the in-frame ones, with some missing. This sample has some 370,000 clones, with around four fifths found just once. Treatment described: roughly 20 received Ad26.COV2.S at low or high dose, single or two shots; 5 received placebo; per-sample allocation not given. The samples were gathered on day 63 after the first injection of vaccine or placebo. Sequencing used peripheral blood, obtained in a trial of Ad26.COV2.S vaccine versus placebo. Receptors originate from a person between 18 and 60 years old who received the Ad26.COV2.S COVID-19 vaccine or a placebo.

This clone has a handful of counts. V and J are TRBV11-3 and TRBJ1-6, with 11 bases that match TRBD1. This CDR3 has 15 residues. The V and J ends lost 5 bases and 10 bases, in that order; junction bases with no gene match: 7. From germline, CDR1 is SGHNT and CDR2 YENEEA. The CDR3 nucleotides are TGTGCCAGCAGCAGAAGGACAGGGGGCAACTCACCCCTCCACTTT. This gives the protein CASSRRTGGNSPLHF.

This clone was seen a few times. The chain has TRBV29-1 and TRBJ1-1; D unclear. CDR1 is SQVTM, CDR2 ANQGSEA, per germline. This CDR3 spans 13 amino acids. Between the trimmed V and J ends, which lost 4 bases and 4 bases, there was a span of 13 bases. DNA of the CDR3: TGCAGCGTTGGCAAGATGGAGGGCACTGAAGCTTTCTTT. Protein: CSVGKMEGTEAFF.

V gene TRBV5-1 combines with J gene TRBJ2-1, with TRBD1 matching over 7 bases. Germline CDR1 is SGHRS and CDR2 is YFSETQ. The CDR3 is 16 amino acids. The J segment lost 3 bases and the V segment lost 4 bases, leaving 10 bases of the junction unmatched. As DNA, the CDR3 is TGCGCCAGCAGCCCCCTACCGGGACAGAACTACAATGAGCAGTTCTTC. It is translated as CASSPLPGQNYNEQFF.

The chain is built from TRBV5-5 and TRBJ1-1; a weak D match, TRBD1 (6 bases). Trimming removed 4 bases at V and 8 bases at J, with 12 bases between. The CDR3 runs 12 residues. Germline V gene data show CDR1 as SGHKS and CDR2 as YYEKEE (reference sequence). This CDR3 is CASSPLQGEAFF. The CDR3 bases are TGTGCCAGCAGCCCTCTGCAGGGGGAAGCTTTCTTT.

The chain uses TRBV11-2 and TRBJ1-2; no firm D call. This CDR3 has 11 residues. The germline gives CDR1 SGHAT, CDR2 FQNNGV. V shed 8 bases and J shed 4 bases, with 8 bases lying between them. The CDR3 reads CASWAFYGYTF. As DNA, the CDR3 is TGTGCCAGCTGGGCCTTCTATGGCTACACCTTC.

The chain carries TRBV6-5 and TRBJ1-1; perhaps TRBD1 as D (6 bases). Trimming stripped 6 bases from V and 8 bases from J, with 16 bases between. The CDR3 extends over 13 amino acids. From germline, CDR1 is MNHEY and CDR2 SVGAGI. The CDR3 here is CASRLETGPEAFF. The CDR3 region has the DNA TGTGCCAGCAGGTTGGAGACAGGCCCAGAAGCTTTCTTT.

The chain uses TRBV24-1 and TRBJ2-1; D is ambiguous. CDR3 length: 13 residues. Germline values: CDR1 KGHDR, CDR2 SFDVKD. Deletions cut 9 bases from V and 3 bases from J, with 11 bases between. CDR3 in amino acids: CATPWSFYNEQFF. The CDR3 DNA is TGTGCCACCCCTTGGTCTTTCTACAATGAGCAGTTCTTC.

The chain combines TRBV15 with TRBJ1-2; no reliable D call. V dropped 0 bases and J dropped 4 bases, with 15 bases sitting between them. This CDR3 has 16 amino acids. Germline values: CDR1 LNHNV, CDR2 YYDKDF (reference sequence). CDR3 coding DNA: TGTGCCACCAGCAGAGAACCTAGACCCAATTCCTATGGCTACACCTTC. It encodes CATSREPRPNSYGYTF.

This chain links TRBV11-3 with TRBJ2-7; D uncertain. CDR1 is SGHNT, CDR2 YENEEA, per germline. With 4 bases removed from V and 0 bases from J, the gap between germline ends came to 10 bases. This CDR3 region has 14 residues. The CDR3 loop reads CASSSRTASYEQYF. The CDR3 coding sequence is TGTGCCAGCAGCTCCAGGACCGCCTCCTACGAGCAGTACTTC.

The chain employs TRBV5-1 and TRBJ1-4; tentatively, D is TRBD1 (6 bases). The germline CDR1 and CDR2 sequences are SGHRS and YFSETQ. The V gene lost 4 bases and the J gene lost 7 bases, with 14 bases spanning the gap. The CDR3 spans 14 residues. The CDR3: CASSRRGVGEKLFF. The DNA for the CDR3 is TGCGCCAGCAGCCGCAGGGGTGTTGGTGAAAAACTGTTTTTT. The complete variable domain, with remaining parts taken from reference TRBV5-1 and TRBJ1-4, reads KAGVTQTPRYLIKTRGQQVTLSCSPISGHRSVSWYQQTPGQGLQFLFEYFSETQRNKGNFPGRFSGRQFSNSRSEMNVSTLELGDSALYLCASSRRGVGEKLFFGSGTQLSVL.

The chain carries TRBV24-1 and TRBJ1-2; D not certain. V lost 4 bases, J lost 2 bases, and 10 bases lay in between. Germline V gives CDR1 KGHDR, CDR2 SFDVKD. This CDR3 contains 14 residues. CDR3 coding DNA: TGTGCCACCAGTGACCGGAAGGTCAACTATGGCTACACCTTC. This gives the protein CATSDRKVNYGYTF.

The V and J genes are TRBV7-6 and TRBJ1-2; weak D call: TRBD1 (6 bases). Per the germline V gene, CDR1 is SGHVS and CDR2 is FNYEAQ. Trimming cost V 8 bases and J 4 bases, with 23 bases left between them. This CDR3 has 16 residues. The CDR3 here is CASSPEPGRGPYGYTF. The CDR3 nucleotides are TGTGCCAGCTCCCCCGAACCGGGCAGGGGACCCTATGGCTACACCTTC.

The rearrangement uses TRBV5-6 and TRBJ1-2, with TRBD1 matching 9 bases. There are 14 residues in the CDR3. J was trimmed by 5 bases and V by 10 bases; bases with no gene match: 12. CDR1 and CDR2 from the germline V gene are SGHDT and YYEEEE. The CDR3 DNA is TGTGCCTCTGACCCGGGACAGGGACGGTATGGCTACACCTTC. Its protein is CASDPGQGRYGYTF.

The V and J genes are TRBV27 and TRBJ1-2; a possible D gene is TRBD1 (5 bases). The CDR3 loop spans 14 amino acids. Per the germline V gene, CDR1 is MNHEY and CDR2 is SMNVEV (reference sequence). Deletions cut 0 bases from V and 2 bases from J, with 7 bases between. The CDR3 coding sequence is TGTGCCAGCAGTTTATCGGGACCGAACTATGGCTACACCTTC. Encoded protein: CASSLSGPNYGYTF.

The V gene is TRBV28, the J gene TRBJ1-3; 7 bases agree with TRBD1. J lost 2 bases, V lost 10 bases, and 8 bases had no gene match. Germline loops: CDR1 MDHEN, CDR2 SYDVKM. CDR3 length: 14 amino acids. In DNA form, the CDR3 reads TGTGCCATCCAGGGGGGGCTCGCTGGAAACACCATATATTTT. This codes for CAIQGGLAGNTIYF.

The rearrangement uses TRBV2 and TRBJ2-3; 12 nucleotides align to TRBD2. CDR1 and CDR2 from the germline V gene are SNHLY and FYNNEI. After removal of 5 bases from V and 1 base from J, the junction contained 4 bases not matched to a gene. This CDR3 has 16 residues. The CDR3 loop is CASSNGLAGRTDTQYF. The CDR3 nucleotides are TGTGCCAGCAGTAATGGACTAGCGGGACGCACAGATACGCAGTATTTT.

This chain connects TRBV6-2 or TRBV6-3 to TRBJ2-5; D possibly corresponds to TRBD2 (6 bases). Trimming took 0 bases from V and 4 from J, leaving 15 bases between them. Germline V gives CDR1 MNHEY, CDR2 SVGEGT. The length of the CDR3 is 16 residues. The CDR3 loop reads CASSYSRENARETQYF. Written as DNA, the CDR3 is TGTGCCAGCAGTTACTCCCGGGAGAATGCCCGAGAGACCCAGTACTTC.

The rearrangement links TRBV27 to TRBJ1-2; 9 bases are a match to TRBD1. Unmatched junction bases numbered 9, after V lost 5 bases and J lost 8 bases. Germline V CDR1 and CDR2: MNHEY, SMNVEV (reference sequence). The CDR3 contains 14 residues. The CDR3 sequence: CASSRQGTGRGYTF. The DNA for the CDR3 is TGTGCCAGCAGTAGACAGGGGACAGGGAGAGGCTACACCTTC.

The genes are TRBV9 and TRBJ2-5; D perhaps matches TRBD2 (6 bases). Trimming cost V 0 bases and J 5 bases, with 11 bases left between them. The CDR3 covers 14 residues. The germline gives CDR1 SGDLS, CDR2 YYNGEE. The CDR3 nucleotides are TGTGCCAGCAGCGTAGGGCTAGCGAGGGAGACCCAGTACTTC. It codes for CASSVGLARETQYF.

This clone was seen only a few times. The chain combines TRBV7-2 with TRBJ2-3; 7 bases align to TRBD2. From germline, CDR1 is SGHTA and CDR2 FQGNSA. V was clipped by 5 bases and J by 8 bases; unmatched bases: 4. This CDR3 has 12 amino acids. As DNA, the CDR3 is TGTGCCAGCAGCCCCTTAGCGGGTACGCAGTATTTT. Protein sequence: CASSPLAGTQYF.